This T cell receptor (beta chain) stems from a study of a mutant IDH1 vaccine in newly diagnosed glioma. Study summary: In some groups vaccination began 4-6 weeks post-radiotherapy; others received it with temozolomide. Study findings and constraints: Pseudoprogression seemed unrelated to changes in top peripheral T cell clonotypes.

Of note for this clone: The target antigen is unknown.

V was cut by 5 bases and J by 12 bases, with 18 bases left in between. The CDR3 has 13 amino acids. CDR1 and CDR2 (germline): SGDLS, YYNGEE. The method was immunoSEQ multiplex PCR; TCRdb's version includes in-frame clones alone and lacks a portion of them. The table lists tens of thousands of clones, roughly 90% of them singletons. Time point noted: week 5, during vaccination. Topical imiquimod accompanied each vaccine dose, which consisted of 300 ug of mutant IDH1 20-mer peptide. Sequenced here: PBMCs, sampled from a glioma patient whose treatment included an IDH1 peptide vaccine. The gene calls are TRBV9 and TRBJ2-1, with D tentatively TRBD1 (6 bases). The receptor was isolated from a woman aged 45-60 years with glioma. The CDR3 reads CASRANTGSGQFF. CDR3 in DNA: TGTGCCAGCAGAGCGAATACAGGGTCTGGGCAGTTCTTC. Complete variable domain (other parts from reference TRBV9 and TRBJ2-1): DSGVTQTPKHLITATGQRVTLRCSPRSGDLSVYWYQQSLDQGLQFLIQYYNGEERAKGNILERFSAQQFPDLHSELNLSSLELGDSALYFCASRANTGSGQFFGPGTRLTVL.